What follows describes a single T cell receptor beta chain. V shed 5 bases, J shed 0 bases, and the junction held 9 bases outside the gene matches. CDR3 size: 20 residues. Germline V CDR1 and CDR2: SGHVS, FNYEAQ. The time point is: baseline pretreatment blood. Specified treatment: 15 Gy SBRT to primary tumor, nephrectomy 4 weeks later. Clear cell pathology was present in this patient's renal cell carcinoma. This entry belongs to a study of radiation and T cells in renal cell carcinoma. Assay used: immunoSEQ multiplex PCR; TCRdb lists only in-frame clones, some missing. Here the sample spans about 95,000 clones, 86% being singletons.

This rearrangement joins TRBV7-6 to TRBJ2-2; 16 positions match TRBD2. The TCR originated in a man aged 45-65 years with renal cell carcinoma. The sequencing here drew on blood, taken from a patient whose treatment included radiotherapy and nephrectomy. The CDR3: CASSPAGTSGGAPNTGELFF. CDR3 coding DNA: TGTGCCAGCAGCCCAGCTGGGACTAGCGGGGGGGCCCCGAACACCGGGGAGCTGTTTTTT. Looking up the rest from reference TRBV7-6 and TRBJ2-2 gives the full variable domain: GAGVSQSPRYKVTKRGQDVALRCDPISGHVSLYWYRQALGQGPEFLTYFNYEAQQDKSGLPNDRFSAERPEGSISTLTIQRTEQRDSAMYRCASSPAGTSGGAPNTGELFFGEGSRLTVL.